Listed below are T cell receptor beta chains from one sample, sequenced in a study of blood T cells in healthy people across ages. TCRdb independently ran MiXCR on the 5' RACE reads; one entry per CDR3 protein. Found here are 1.5 million to 2 million distinct CDR3 sequences, about 28% of them singletons; the top ten hold 7.7%. The sequencing input was blood. All receptors derive from a woman younger than 45 in good health. Both conserved end residues are part of each CDR3. A D gene is named only where the DNA matches it firmly. Some rows mark clone size as missing; the rest say once, few, many or name a class of expanded clone.

V,D,length,size,J,CDR3,DNA
TRBV18,.,14,.,TRBJ2-7,CASSPEFSSYEQYF,TGTGCCAGCTCACCCGAATTTAGCTCCTACGAGCAGTACTTC
TRBV20-1,.,14,few,TRBJ2-3,CSAILGGRTDTQYF,TGCAGTGCGATTCTCGGCGGACGCACAGATACGCAGTATTTT
TRBV29-1,.,11,many,TRBJ2-1,CSVEKGNEQFF,TGCAGCGTTGAAAAGGGTAATGAGCAGTTCTTC
TRBV7-9,.,13,few,TRBJ1-2,CASSLETIYGYTF,TGTGCCAGCAGCTTAGAGACAATCTATGGCTACACCTTC
TRBV12-3/TRBV12-4,.,15,many,TRBJ2-3,CASSSQGIGTDTQYF,TGTGCCAGCAGTTCCCAGGGCATCGGCACAGATACGCAGTATTTT
TRBV3-1,TRBD2,15,.,TRBJ2-7,CASSRGPSGSYEQYF,TGTGCCAGCAGCCGAGGTCCTAGCGGCTCCTACGAGCAGTACTTC
TRBV29-1,.,11,few,TRBJ1-2,CSVGAGDGYTF,TGCAGCGTTGGGGCAGGGGATGGCTACACCTTC
TRBV28,.,12,.,TRBJ2-7,CASTEAGYEQYF,TGTGCCAGCACCGAGGCAGGCTACGAGCAGTACTTC
TRBV7-8,TRBD1,17,.,TRBJ2-1,CASSPSDRGSIHNEQFF,TGTGCCAGCAGCCCCTCGGACAGGGGGTCCATCCACAATGAGCAGTTCTTC
TRBV6-1,.,15,few,TRBJ1-2,CASSGQGLAVYDYTF,TGTGCCAGCAGTGGTCAGGGACTGGCGGTCTATGACTACACCTTC
TRBV28,.,16,.,TRBJ2-3,CASSFPPVSSTDTQYF,TGTGCCAGCAGTTTTCCACCGGTATCTAGCACAGATACGCAGTATTTT
TRBV12-3/TRBV12-4,TRBD1,15,many,TRBJ2-1,CASSLDRGTYNEQFF,TGTGCCAGCAGTTTAGACAGGGGGACCTACAATGAGCAGTTCTTC
TRBV18,.,15,few,TRBJ2-2,CASSPSVTNTGELFF,TGTGCCAGCTCACCATCGGTAACGAACACCGGGGAGCTGTTTTTT
TRBV7-2,.,13,many,TRBJ2-7,CASSPQGYLEQYF,TGTGCCAGCAGCCCGCAGGGGTATCTCGAGCAGTACTTC
TRBV2,.,12,.,TRBJ2-7,CASRAGFREQYF,TGTGCCAGCAGGGCAGGGTTCCGCGAGCAGTACTTC
TRBV7-2,.,14,few,TRBJ2-7,CAGTSRWSSYEQYF,TGTGCCGGCACCTCACGGTGGAGCTCCTACGAGCAGTACTTC
TRBV9,TRBD1,20,.,TRBJ1-1,CASSVAADWTGRAGSTEAFF,TGTGCCAGCAGCGTAGCGGCCGACTGGACAGGTCGAGCCGGGAGCACTGAAGCTTTCTTT
TRBV21-1,.,19,.,TRBJ2-1,CASSNTGPLDRGPNNEQFF,TGTGCCAGCAGCAATACGGGCCCACTAGACAGGGGGCCTAACAATGAGCAGTTCTTC
TRBV9,.,15,few,TRBJ1-6,CASSVRSSYNSPLHF,TGTGCCAGCAGCGTACGTAGCTCCTATAATTCACCCCTCCACTTT
TRBV20-1,.,15,.,TRBJ2-2,CSASPRPANTGELFF,TGCAGTGCTAGTCCAAGGCCAGCGAACACCGGGGAGCTGTTTTTT
TRBV15,.,13,.,TRBJ1-4,CATSRDISEKLFF,TGTGCCACCAGCAGAGATATTAGTGAAAAACTGTTTTTT
TRBV6-5,.,14,.,TRBJ2-7,CASSFDRGKNEQYF,TGTGCCAGCAGTTTCGATAGGGGGAAAAACGAGCAGTACTTC
TRBV12-3/TRBV12-4,.,15,many,TRBJ2-5,CASSLYRGLEATQYF,TGTGCCAGCAGTTTATACCGGGGGTTGGAGGCGACCCAGTACTTC
TRBV7-2,.,13,.,TRBJ2-5,CSSSTGSAETQYF,TGCTCCTCTTCCACCGGGTCCGCGGAGACCCAGTACTTC
TRBV2,TRBD1,20,.,TRBJ1-1,CASNGSWDRGPRSGYTEAFF,TGTGCCAGCAACGGGTCCTGGGACAGGGGACCAAGGTCCGGGTACACTGAAGCTTTCTTT
TRBV5-1,.,16,few,TRBJ1-1,CASSLDGPGRGTEAFF,TGCGCCAGCAGCTTGGACGGCCCGGGGCGAGGAACTGAAGCTTTCTTT
TRBV20-1,TRBD2,15,few,TRBJ2-3,CSARLGLAGVDTRYF,TGCAGTGCTAGACTCGGACTAGCGGGAGTCGATACGCGGTATTTT
TRBV20-1,TRBD2,15,.,TRBJ2-7,CSAPRTSGRFNEQYF,TGCAGTGCTCCCAGGACTAGCGGGAGATTTAACGAGCAGTACTTC
TRBV5-1,.,14,.,TRBJ1-6,CASSLGGFDSPLHF,TGCGCCAGCAGCTTGGGAGGGTTCGATTCACCCCTCCACTTT
TRBV20-1,.,15,few,TRBJ2-5,CSAPLEGTAQETQYF,TGCAGTGCTCCACTGGAGGGGACCGCCCAAGAGACCCAGTACTTC
TRBV7-9,.,19,.,TRBJ1-2,CASSSSFIRLSPSSYGYTF,TGTGCCAGCAGCTCCTCATTTATCCGGCTGAGTCCAAGCTCCTATGGCTACACCTTC
TRBV18,.,16,.,TRBJ1-1,CASSPQAGRMNTEAFF,TGTGCCAGCTCACCTCAGGCAGGGCGGATGAACACTGAAGCTTTCTTT
TRBV6-5,.,15,.,TRBJ2-7,CASSYSVEFTYEQYF,TGTGCCAGCAGTTACTCAGTCGAATTTACTTACGAGCAGTACTTC
TRBV10-3,.,11,few,TRBJ2-3,CAIQQAKTQYF,TGTGCCATACAACAGGCAAAGACGCAGTATTTT
TRBV20-1,TRBD2,14,few,TRBJ2-3,CSAVTSGATDTQYF,TGCAGTGCTGTGACTAGCGGGGCGACAGATACGCAGTATTTT
TRBV5-6,.,15,.,TRBJ1-5,CASSLALRGNQPQHF,TGTGCCAGCAGCTTGGCTCTCCGGGGGAATCAGCCCCAGCATTTT
TRBV9,.,16,few,TRBJ2-1,CASTLRSGGASGEQFF,TGTGCCAGCACCTTACGGAGCGGCGGGGCCTCCGGTGAGCAGTTCTTC
TRBV20-1,.,17,.,TRBJ2-1,CSARDPNMLKQPNEQFF,TGCAGTGCTAGAGATCCCAACATGTTAAAGCAACCCAATGAGCAGTTCTTC
TRBV5-1,.,16,.,TRBJ1-6,CASSLEQITYNSPLHF,TGCGCCAGCAGCTTGGAGCAGATAACCTATAATTCACCCCTCCACTTT
TRBV28,TRBD1,13,once,TRBJ2-7,CASMGTVHYEQYF,TGTGCCAGCATGGGGACAGTCCACTACGAGCAGTACTTC
TRBV7-9,TRBD1,14,.,TRBJ2-3,CASSSTGYTDTQYF,TGTGCCAGCAGCTCGACAGGGTACACAGATACGCAGTATTTT
TRBV4-1,TRBD1,17,.,TRBJ2-3,CASSLEGTGQLTDTQYF,TGCGCCAGCAGCCTCGAGGGGACAGGGCAACTCACAGATACGCAGTATTTT
TRBV29-1,.,12,.,TRBJ1-2,CSAEVGAYGYTF,TGCAGCGCCGAGGTGGGAGCCTATGGCTACACCTTC
TRBV7-2,.,12,.,TRBJ2-7,CVSSSVFREQYF,TGTGTCAGCAGCTCCGTCTTCCGAGAGCAGTACTTC
TRBV24-1,TRBD2,16,many,TRBJ2-1,CATSDSSGSSYNEQFF,TGTGCCACCAGTGATTCTAGCGGAAGCTCCTACAATGAGCAGTTCTTC
TRBV24-1,TRBD1,15,once,TRBJ2-3,CATSPGQGLTDTQYF,TGTGCCACCAGCCCGGGACAGGGTCTAACAGATACGCAGTATTTT
TRBV4-1,TRBD1,14,few,TRBJ2-7,CASSHDRVFGEQYF,TGCGCCAGCAGCCACGACAGGGTCTTCGGCGAGCAGTACTTC
TRBV20-1,TRBD1,14,.,TRBJ2-7,CSAATGTAAYEQYF,TGCAGTGCTGCCACCGGGACAGCAGCCTACGAGCAGTACTTC
TRBV3-1,.,19,.,TRBJ2-6,CASSHFPNPQLSGANVRTF,TGTGCCAGCAGCCACTTTCCAAACCCTCAACTCTCTGGGGCCAACGTCCGGACTTTC
TRBV21-1,.,16,.,TRBJ2-4,CASSKEEEGPKNIQYF,TGTGCCAGCAGCAAAGAGGAGGAGGGGCCAAAAAACATTCAGTACTTC
TRBV7-2,.,15,many,TRBJ2-1,CASSLAGASYNEQFF,TGTGCCAGTAGCTTGGCAGGGGCCTCCTACAATGAGCAGTTCTTC
TRBV20-1,TRBD2,16,.,TRBJ2-1,CSALDPAGGRYNEQFF,TGCAGTGCTTTGGACCCAGCGGGGGGTAGATACAATGAGCAGTTCTTC
TRBV28,.,15,many,TRBJ2-6,CASSRLPSGANVLTF,TGTGCCAGCAGTAGATTACCCTCTGGGGCCAACGTCCTGACTTTC
TRBV5-1,.,14,.,TRBJ2-2,CASSGVRNTGELFF,TGCGCCAGCTCGGGGGTCCGTAACACCGGGGAGCTGTTTTTT
TRBV20-1,TRBD1,11,.,TRBJ1-1,CSAVLDRVSFF,TGCAGTGCTGTTCTTGACAGGGTTTCTTTCTTT